The T cell receptor beta chain described here comes from a study of T cells expressing NK-cell markers. Findings and limits, study-wide: Among CD8+ T cells from about 6 donors, dominant NKG2C+ clonotypes accounted for roughly 1.0-7.0%.

The germline V gene encodes CDR1 LGHDT and CDR2 YNNKEL (reference sequence). This CDR3 contains 13 residues. Using the 5' RACE reads, TCRdb records one entry per CDR3 protein without DNA. The sample's table shows about 140,000 distinct CDR3 sequences. On this clonotype itself: What it recognizes is unknown.

The source material was blood T cells: a sorted CD56 or NKG2C T cell subset, CD4+ or CD8+ T cells, or bulk PBMC T cells (not recorded which). The clonotype was recovered from a man younger than 35 in good health. The chain has TRBV3-1 and TRBJ2-3; TCRdb indicates TRBD2, and absent DNA this call remains unverified. This CDR3 reads CASSQELAEPQYF.